The rows below give T cell receptor beta chains drawn from one sample of a study of blood T cell repertoires in COVID-19. This table comes from immunoSEQ multiplex PCR, and its TCRdb copy is limited to in-frame clones, with some not included. The sample includes roughly 130,000 clones, roughly 83% seen only once; the top ten take roughly 4.9%. Sequencing was performed on peripheral blood. All receptors derive from a woman aged 65 to 85 with COVID-19, enrolled during active disease. The conserved cysteine and the conserved F or W are not part of the CDR3 here. Some rows have no size entry. The others give once, few or many, or a class for an expanded clone.

j_call v_call clone_size cdr3_aa
TRBJ2-7 TRBV4-1 . ASSQDPRSSESYEQY
TRBJ2-1 TRBV29-1 . SVPGQGYNEQF
TRBJ1-2 TRBV2 . ASSVAVGYGYT
TRBJ1-2 TRBV7-9 . ASSLEVGGQGHGYT
TRBJ1-2 TRBV19 . ATLSPGQSNYGYT
TRBJ2-2 TRBV9 . ASTLTGVGELF
TRBJ2-3 TRBV19 . ASSLKTSGGDGTDTQY
TRBJ1-2 TRBV12-3/TRBV12-4 . ASSPRGGRGYT
TRBJ1-2 TRBV27 . ASGLFEGYGYT
TRBJ1-1 TRBV5-4 few ALAMDAITEAF
TRBJ2-1 TRBV24-1 . ATSDSRGGTVYNEQF
TRBJ2-2 TRBV7-9 . ASSSTGVSTGELF
TRBJ2-1 TRBV4-3 once ASSQEGGPGEQF
TRBJ1-6 TRBV30 . AWRGPVSSPLH
TRBJ2-7 TRBV28 . ASSFSDRLSSYEQY
TRBJ1-2 TRBV9 . ASSATQVSGGYT
TRBJ1-1 TRBV30 few AWADSSNTEAF
TRBJ2-1 TRBV2 . ASIRTSGGNNEQF
TRBJ1-1 TRBV3-1/TRBV3-2 . ASSTDREDTEAF
TRBJ2-7 TRBV14 . ASSPRDLLWEQY
TRBJ1-6 TRBV6-5 few ASSYSGTNYNSPLH
TRBJ2-7 TRBV12-2 . ASRLSRASAVYSYEQY
TRBJ2-5 TRBV3-1/TRBV3-2 . ASSSGTSGVRETQY
TRBJ2-7 TRBV6-1 few ASSEAMTGRTYEQY
TRBJ1-2 TRBV5-4 . ASSPGTRVGYGYT
TRBJ2-5 TRBV12-3/TRBV12-4 . ASSKGLETQY
TRBJ1-2 TRBV14 . ASSQDRGYGYT
TRBJ1-5 TRBV2 . ASSESEGQPQH
TRBJ1-5 TRBV30 once AWSGTGGRQPQH
TRBJ2-3 TRBV6-5 . ASSYSRAGGADTQY
TRBJ1-1 TRBV7-2 few ASSPQGGTTEAF
TRBJ1-5 TRBV19 . ASSRDRDGNQPQH
TRBJ2-2 TRBV19 once ASEDRGDTGELF
TRBJ1-6 TRBV3-1/TRBV3-2 once ASSSGQGENSPLH
TRBJ2-5 TRBV28 . ASSPNRALETQY
TRBJ1-1 TRBV11-3 . ASSLERRGSNTEAF
TRBJ2-7 TRBV6-5 . ASSGNPKYEQY
TRBJ1-2 TRBV7-9 few ASSPPGRGLVGYT
TRBJ2-1 TRBV5-1 . ASKIGQRWDEQF
TRBJ2-5 TRBV7-2 . ASGIRGGPQETQY
TRBJ1-2 TRBV13 . ASRLKYRDRSGDYGYT
TRBJ1-2 TRBV4-1 few ASSQVAGGGYT
TRBJ1-2 TRBV7-2 . ASSRGGQTGVEGYT
TRBJ1-5 TRBV11-2 few ASSLDPGFNQPQH
TRBJ1-4 TRBV30 few AWSGTGQKEKLF
TRBJ2-3 TRBV5-4 . ASSWDWGDTQY